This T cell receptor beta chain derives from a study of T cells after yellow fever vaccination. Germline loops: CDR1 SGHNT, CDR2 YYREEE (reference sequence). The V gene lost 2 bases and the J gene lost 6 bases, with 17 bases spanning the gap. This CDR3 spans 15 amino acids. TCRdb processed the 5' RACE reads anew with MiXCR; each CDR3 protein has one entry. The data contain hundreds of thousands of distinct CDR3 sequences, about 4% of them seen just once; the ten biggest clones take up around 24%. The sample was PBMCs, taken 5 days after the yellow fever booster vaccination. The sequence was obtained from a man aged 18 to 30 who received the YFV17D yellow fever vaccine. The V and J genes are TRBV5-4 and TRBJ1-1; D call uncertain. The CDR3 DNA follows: TGTGCCAGCAGCTTTCCCGACCGAGACCGGCCTGAAGCTTTCTTT. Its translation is CASSFPDRDRPEAFF.